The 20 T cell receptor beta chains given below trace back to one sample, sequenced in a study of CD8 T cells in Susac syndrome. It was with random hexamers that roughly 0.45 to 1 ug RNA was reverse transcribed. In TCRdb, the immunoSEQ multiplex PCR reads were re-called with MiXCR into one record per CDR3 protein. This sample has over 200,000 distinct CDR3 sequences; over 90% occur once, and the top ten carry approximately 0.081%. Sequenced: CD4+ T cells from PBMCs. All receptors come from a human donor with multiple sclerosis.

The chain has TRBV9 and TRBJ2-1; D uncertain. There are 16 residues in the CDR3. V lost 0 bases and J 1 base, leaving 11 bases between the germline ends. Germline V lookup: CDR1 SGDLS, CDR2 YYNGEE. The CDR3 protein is CASSVGLGQSYNEQFF. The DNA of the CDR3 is TGTGCCAGCAGCGTAGGCCTCGGGCAGTCCTACAATGAGCAGTTCTTC.

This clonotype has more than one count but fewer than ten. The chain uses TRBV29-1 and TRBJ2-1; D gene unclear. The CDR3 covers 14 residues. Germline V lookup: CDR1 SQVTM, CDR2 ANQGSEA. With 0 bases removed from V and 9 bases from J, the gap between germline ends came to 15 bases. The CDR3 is CSVEDLGLHGEQFF. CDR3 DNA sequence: TGCAGCGTTGAAGATCTGGGTCTACACGGTGAGCAGTTCTTC.

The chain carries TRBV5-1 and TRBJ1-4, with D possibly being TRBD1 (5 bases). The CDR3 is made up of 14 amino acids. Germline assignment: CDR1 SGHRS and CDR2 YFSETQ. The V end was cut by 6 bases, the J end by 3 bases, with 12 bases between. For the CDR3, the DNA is TGCGCCAGCACTCCGGGACGTTCTAATGAAAAACTGTTTTTT. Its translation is CASTPGRSNEKLFF. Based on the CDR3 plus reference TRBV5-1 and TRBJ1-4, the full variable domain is KAGVTQTPRYLIKTRGQQVTLSCSPISGHRSVSWYQQTPGQGLQFLFEYFSETQRNKGNFPGRFSGRQFSNSRSEMNVSTLELGDSALYLCASTPGRSNEKLFFGSGTQLSVL.

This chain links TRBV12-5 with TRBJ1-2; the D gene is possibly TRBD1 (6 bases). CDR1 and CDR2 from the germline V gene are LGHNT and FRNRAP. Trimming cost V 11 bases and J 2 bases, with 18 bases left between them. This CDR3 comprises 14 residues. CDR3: CASSGATPNYGYTF. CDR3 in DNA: TGTGCTTCATCGGGGGCGACTCCGAACTATGGCTACACCTTC.

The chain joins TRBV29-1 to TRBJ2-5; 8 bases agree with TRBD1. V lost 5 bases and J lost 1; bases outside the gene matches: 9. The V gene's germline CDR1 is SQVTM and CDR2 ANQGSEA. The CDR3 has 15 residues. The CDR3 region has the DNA TGCAGCGTTTGTTTGTGGCAGGGGGCCCAAGAGACCCAGTACTTC. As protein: CSVCLWQGAQETQYF.

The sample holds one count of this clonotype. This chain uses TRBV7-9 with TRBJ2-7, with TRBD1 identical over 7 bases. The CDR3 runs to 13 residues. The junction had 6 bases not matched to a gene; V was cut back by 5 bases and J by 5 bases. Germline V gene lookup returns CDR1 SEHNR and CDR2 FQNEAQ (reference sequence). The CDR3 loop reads CASSRDSLNEQYV. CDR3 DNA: TGTGCCAGCAGCCGGGACAGTTTAAACGAGCAGTACGTC.

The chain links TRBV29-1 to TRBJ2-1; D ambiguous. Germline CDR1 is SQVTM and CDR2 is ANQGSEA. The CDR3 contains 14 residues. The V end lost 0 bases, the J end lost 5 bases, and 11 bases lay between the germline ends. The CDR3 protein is CSVEDRRRNNEQFF. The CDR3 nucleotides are TGCAGCGTTGAAGACAGGAGACGGAACAATGAGCAGTTCTTC.

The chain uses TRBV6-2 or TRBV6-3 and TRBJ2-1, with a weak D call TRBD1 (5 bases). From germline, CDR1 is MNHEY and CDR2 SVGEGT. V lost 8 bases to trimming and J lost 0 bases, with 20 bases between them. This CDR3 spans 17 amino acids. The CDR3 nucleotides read TGTGCCAGCGCCTCGCAACAGGCCCAGCGCTCCTACAATGAGCAGTTCTTC. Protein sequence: CASASQQAQRSYNEQFF.

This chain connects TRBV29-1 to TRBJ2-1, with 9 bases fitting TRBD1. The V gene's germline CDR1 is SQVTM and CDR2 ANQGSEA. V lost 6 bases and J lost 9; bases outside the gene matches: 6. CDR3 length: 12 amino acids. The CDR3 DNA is TGCAGCGTAGGACAGGGGCACGGTGAGCAGTTCTTC. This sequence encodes CSVGQGHGEQFF.

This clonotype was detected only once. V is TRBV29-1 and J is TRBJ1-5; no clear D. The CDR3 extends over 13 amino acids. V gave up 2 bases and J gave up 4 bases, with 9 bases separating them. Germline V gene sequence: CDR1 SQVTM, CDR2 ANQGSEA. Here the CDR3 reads CSVETGNNQPQHF. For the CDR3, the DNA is TGCAGCGTTGAAACTGGAAATAATCAGCCCCAGCATTTT.

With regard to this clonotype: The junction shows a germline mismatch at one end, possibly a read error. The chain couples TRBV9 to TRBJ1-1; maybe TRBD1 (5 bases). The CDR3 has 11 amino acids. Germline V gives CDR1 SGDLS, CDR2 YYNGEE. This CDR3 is CASSPAGTDSF. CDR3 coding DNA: TGTGCCAGCAGCCCGGCAGGGACCGACTCCTTT.

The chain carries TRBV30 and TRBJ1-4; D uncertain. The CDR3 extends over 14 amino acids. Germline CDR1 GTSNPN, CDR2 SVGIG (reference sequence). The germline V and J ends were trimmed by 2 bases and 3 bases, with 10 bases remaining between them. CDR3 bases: TGTGCCTGGAGTCCACGAATGGCTAATGAAAAACTGTTTTTT. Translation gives CAWSPRMANEKLFF. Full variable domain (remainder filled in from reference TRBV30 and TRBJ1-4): SQTIHQWPATLVQPVGSPLSLECTVEGTSNPNLYWYRQAAGRGLQLLFYSVGIGQISSEVPQNLSASRPQDRQFILSSKKLLLSDSGFYLCAWSPRMANEKLFFGSGTQLSVL.

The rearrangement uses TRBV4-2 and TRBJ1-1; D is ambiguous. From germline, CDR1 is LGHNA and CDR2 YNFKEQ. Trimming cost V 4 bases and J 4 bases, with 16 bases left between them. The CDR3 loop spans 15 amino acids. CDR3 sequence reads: CASSRGAALSTEAFF. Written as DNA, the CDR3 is TGTGCCAGCAGCCGAGGTGCGGCTTTGAGCACTGAAGCTTTCTTT.

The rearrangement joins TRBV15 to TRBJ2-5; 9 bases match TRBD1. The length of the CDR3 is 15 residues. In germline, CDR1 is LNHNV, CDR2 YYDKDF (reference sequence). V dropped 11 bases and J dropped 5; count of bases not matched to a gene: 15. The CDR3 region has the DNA TGTGCCGCCAAACGGGACAGGGCGATGGACGAGACCCAGTACTTC. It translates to CAAKRDRAMDETQYF.

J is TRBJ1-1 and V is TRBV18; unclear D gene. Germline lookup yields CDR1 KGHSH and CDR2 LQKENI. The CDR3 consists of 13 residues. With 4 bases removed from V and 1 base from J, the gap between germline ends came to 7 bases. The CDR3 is CASSRTRNTEAFF. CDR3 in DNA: TGTGCCAGCTCACGAACGAGGAACACTGAAGCTTTCTTT.

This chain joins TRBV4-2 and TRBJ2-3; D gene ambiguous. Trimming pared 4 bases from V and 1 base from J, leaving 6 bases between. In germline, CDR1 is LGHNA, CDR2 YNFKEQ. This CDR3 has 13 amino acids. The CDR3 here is CASSPMGTDTQYF. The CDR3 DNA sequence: TGTGCCAGCAGCCCCATGGGCACAGATACGCAGTATTTT.

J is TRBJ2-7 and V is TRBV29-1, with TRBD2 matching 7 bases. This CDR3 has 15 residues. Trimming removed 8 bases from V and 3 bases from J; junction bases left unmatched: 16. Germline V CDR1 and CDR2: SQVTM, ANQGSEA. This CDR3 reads CSPKPFGGGGYEQYV. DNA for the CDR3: TGCAGCCCTAAACCTTTTGGCGGGGGAGGCTACGAGCAGTACGTC.

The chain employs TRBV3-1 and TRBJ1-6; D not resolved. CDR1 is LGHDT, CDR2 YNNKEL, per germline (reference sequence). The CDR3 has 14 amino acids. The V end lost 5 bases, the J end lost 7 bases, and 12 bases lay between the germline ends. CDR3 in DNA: TGTGCCAGCAGCACCGGGCGACCCAATTCACCCCTCCACTTT. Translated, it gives CASSTGRPNSPLHF. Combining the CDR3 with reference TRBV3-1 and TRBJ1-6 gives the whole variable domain DTAVSQTPKYLVTQMGNDKSIKCEQNLGHDTMYWYKQDSKKFLKIMFSYNNKELIINETVPNRFSPKSPDKAHLNLHINSLELGDSAVYFCASSTGRPNSPLHFGNGTRLTVT.

CDR3 nucleotide sequence: TGTGCCAGCAGCTTAACAGGGTTCCAAGAGACCCAGTACTTC. Protein sequence: CASSLTGFQETQYF. V and J are TRBV5-4 and TRBJ2-5, with D perhaps matching TRBD1 (6 bases). This CDR3 region has 14 residues. V was shortened by 2 bases and J by 1 base, with 9 bases between the two germline ends. CDR1 and CDR2 from the germline V gene are SGHNT and YYREEE (reference sequence).

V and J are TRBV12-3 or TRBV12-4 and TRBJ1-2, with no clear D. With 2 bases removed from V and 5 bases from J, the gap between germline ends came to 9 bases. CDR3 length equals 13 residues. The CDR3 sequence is CASSLRTEYGYTF. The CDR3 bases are TGTGCCAGCAGTTTAAGAACAGAGTATGGCTACACCTTC.